The 20 T cell receptor beta chains below were found in one sample sequenced in a study of cytomegalovirus exposure and HLA in healthy donors. This PCR relied on a set of 60 Vbeta primers and 13 Jbeta primers. Sequenced by immunoSEQ multiplex PCR; TCRdb stores in-frame clones only, minus some. Here the sample spans about 190,000 clones, 85% being singletons. Sequencing used PBMCs. These receptors were obtained from a boy aged 2 to 9 in good health and CMV-seronegative.

The chain links TRBV9 to TRBJ2-3, with D tentatively TRBD1 (6 bases). Germline V gives CDR1 SGDLS, CDR2 YYNGEE. The CDR3 sequence is 16 residues long. V was trimmed by 4 bases and J by 6 bases, leaving 21 bases between them. CDR3 loop: CASSKGDRSAGDTQYF. The CDR3 DNA reads TGTGCCAGCAGCAAGGGGGACCGGTCCGCCGGGGATACGCAGTATTTT.

V usage is TRBV7-2 and J usage is TRBJ2-1, with D possibly matching TRBD2 (7 bases). This CDR3 region has 18 residues. Germline lookup yields CDR1 SGHTA and CDR2 FQGNSA. V was shortened by 5 bases and J by 3 bases, with 23 bases between the two germline ends. CDR3 nucleotides: TGTGCCAGCAGCGCGGGCCCGGGGAGAGGGGGGGGCTACAATGAGCAGTTCTTC. Its protein is CASSAGPGRGGGYNEQFF. Full variable domain (missing parts from reference TRBV7-2 and TRBJ2-1): GAGVSQSPSNKVTEKGKDVELRCDPISGHTALYWYRQSLGQGLEFLIYFQGNSAPDKSGLPSDRFSAERTGGSVSTLTIQRTQQEDSAVYLCASSAGPGRGGGYNEQFFGPGTRLTVL.

This clone was picked up a small number of times. The J gene is TRBJ1-2, the V gene TRBV19; D might be TRBD1 (5 bases). This CDR3 has 14 residues. V lost 4 bases, J lost 5 bases, and 14 bases lay in between. CDR1 and CDR2 from the germline V gene are LNHDA and SQIVND (reference sequence). CDR3 region: CASSSQGREYGYTF. The CDR3 DNA follows: TGTGCCAGTAGTAGCCAGGGCAGAGAATATGGCTACACCTTC.

V and J are TRBV7-9 and TRBJ2-2, with 10 positions matching TRBD1. The CDR3 runs 16 residues. Trimming cost V 5 bases and J 2 bases; bases outside gene matches: 5. CDR1 is SEHNR and CDR2 is FQNEAQ in the germline V gene (reference sequence). CDR3 region: CASSPGQGINTGELFF. In nucleotides, the CDR3 is TGTGCCAGCAGCCCGGGACAGGGGATAAACACCGGGGAGCTGTTTTTT.

V and J are TRBV28 and TRBJ1-3, with D possibly TRBD1 on 6 matching bases. V was clipped by 11 bases and J by 2 bases, with 13 bases between them. CDR1 and CDR2 (germline): MDHEN, SYDVKM. The CDR3 is 13 amino acids. The CDR3 coding sequence is TGTGCCGGGGGACAAAATACTGGAAACACCATATATTTT. The encoded protein is CAGGQNTGNTIYF.

The chain joins TRBV28 to TRBJ1-2, with 10 bases aligning to TRBD1. The CDR3 extends over 16 amino acids. V shed 3 bases and J 4 bases; nucleotides not matched to a gene: 8. Germline V gene lookup returns CDR1 MDHEN and CDR2 SYDVKM. As DNA, the CDR3 is TGTGCCAGCAGTTTCCCTGGGACAGGGGAGACCTATGGCTACACCTTC. Amino acid sequence: CASSFPGTGETYGYTF.

The chain carries TRBV28 and TRBJ1-5, with D uncertain. Germline V gives CDR1 MDHEN, CDR2 SYDVKM. The germline V and J ends were trimmed by 5 bases and 7 bases, with 18 bases remaining between them. The CDR3 loop spans 15 amino acids. The CDR3 sequence: CASSPRTYPGQPQHF. For the CDR3, the DNA is TGTGCCAGCAGTCCTAGGACTTATCCGGGGCAGCCCCAGCATTTT. Filled out from reference TRBV28 and TRBJ1-5, the complete variable domain reads DVKVTQSSRYLVKRTGEKVFLECVQDMDHENMFWYRQDPGLGLRLIYFSYDVKMKEKGDIPEGYSVSREKKERFSLILESASTNQTSMYLCASSPRTYPGQPQHFGDGTRLSIL.

The gene calls are TRBV27 and TRBJ2-1; 9 nucleotides match TRBD2. V was clipped by 2 bases and J by 4 bases; unmatched bases: 0. Germline assignment: CDR1 MNHEY and CDR2 SMNVEV (reference sequence). The length of the CDR3 is 14 residues. Here the CDR3 reads CASSLLAGYNEQFF. Here the CDR3 DNA reads TGTGCCAGCAGTTTACTAGCGGGGTACAATGAGCAGTTCTTC.

V and J are TRBV5-5 and TRBJ2-1, with TRBD2 matching over 13 bases. This CDR3 contains 15 residues. Germline values: CDR1 SGHKS, CDR2 YYEKEE (reference sequence). With V trimmed by 2 bases and J by 8 bases, 4 bases remained unmatched. The DNA of the CDR3 is TGTGCCAGCAGCTTACTAGCGGGGGGGCCCGATGAGCAGTTCTTC. This codes for CASSLLAGGPDEQFF.

Note on this clone: The germline gene is not matched at one end of the junction; a read error may be the cause. The same CDR3 also results from other DNA sequences found in this sample. The J gene is TRBJ1-1, the V gene TRBV6-6; D possibly corresponds to TRBD1 (5 bases). In germline, CDR1 is MNHNY, CDR2 SVGAGI (reference sequence). This CDR3 contains 13 residues. The CDR3 region is CASKTGGTTEAFF. CDR3 nucleotides: TGTGCCAGCAAGACCGGGGGGACCACTGAAGCCTTCTTT.

This clone was picked up a small number of times. CDR3 loop: CASSFSPDSFLYGYTF. Here the CDR3 DNA reads TGTGCCAGCAGCTTTAGCCCCGACAGTTTTCTCTATGGCTACACCTTC. This chain uses TRBV7-3 with TRBJ1-2; a weak D match, TRBD1 (5 bases). In germline, CDR1 is SGHTA, CDR2 FQGTGA. This CDR3 has 16 residues. Trimming removed 3 bases from V and 4 bases from J, with 18 bases in between.

The chain joins TRBV7-9 to TRBJ2-1; 7 bases match TRBD2. The length of the CDR3 is 16 residues. Looked up from germline, CDR1 is SEHNR and CDR2 is FQNEAQ (reference sequence). The J segment lost 3 bases and the V segment lost 5 bases, leaving 10 bases of the junction unmatched. CDR3 amino acids: CASSPWGGDYYNEQFF. DNA for the CDR3: TGTGCCAGCAGCCCCTGGGGAGGGGACTACTACAATGAGCAGTTCTTC.

The chain links TRBV18 to TRBJ2-2; no clear D. V shed 3 bases and J shed 5 bases, with 19 bases lying between them. The CDR3 is 17 residues long. Germline loops: CDR1 KGHSH, CDR2 LQKENI. The CDR3 sequence: CASSPPSAAVRTGELFF. The CDR3 coding sequence is TGTGCCAGCTCACCTCCGTCGGCGGCTGTTAGAACCGGGGAGCTGTTTTTT.

V is TRBV6-1 and J is TRBJ2-7; TRBD1 aligns across 9 bases. The CDR3 loop spans 12 amino acids. Germline CDR1 is MNHNS and CDR2 is SASEGT. J lost 8 bases, V lost 8 bases, and 7 bases had no gene match. The CDR3 nucleotides are TGTGCCAGCGGGGACAGGGTTGAGAAGCAGTACGTC. Its protein is CASGDRVEKQYV.

The chain links TRBV10-1 to TRBJ2-1; 13 bases agree with TRBD2. The CDR3 has 16 amino acids. Germline V gene lookup returns CDR1 WNHNN and CDR2 SYGVQD (reference sequence). Trimming removed 5 bases from V and 4 bases from J; junction bases left unmatched: 5. CDR3 in amino acids: CASSSLTSGGYNEQFF. DNA of the CDR3: TGCGCCAGCAGTTCTCTGACTAGCGGGGGGTACAATGAGCAGTTCTTC.

The CDR3 nucleotides are TGTGCCAGCAGACCAGCAGACAGATCTACCTACAATGAGCAGTTCTTC. This encodes CASRPADRSTYNEQFF. V is TRBV27 and J is TRBJ2-1; D possibly corresponds to TRBD1 (5 bases). Germline-derived CDR1 and CDR2 are MNHEY and SMNVEV (reference sequence). Trimming pared 6 bases from V and 2 bases from J, leaving 17 bases between. There are 16 residues in the CDR3.

The chain combines TRBV6-1 with TRBJ1-1, with TRBD1 matching 7 bases. Germline CDR1 reads MNHNS; CDR2 reads SASEGT. The CDR3 contains 12 residues. With V trimmed by 9 bases and J by 4 bases, 5 bases remained unmatched. CDR3 protein: CASDRVGTEAFF. In DNA, the CDR3 is TGTGCCAGTGACAGGGTTGGCACTGAAGCTTTCTTT.

This clone was seen once. The chain couples TRBV19 to TRBJ1-5; D unresolved. Germline assignment: CDR1 LNHDA and CDR2 SQIVND (reference sequence). The V and J ends lost 3 bases and 6 bases respectively, with 15 bases between them. The CDR3 loop spans 15 amino acids. The CDR3 here is CASSILLGGGQPQHF. The CDR3 coding sequence is TGTGCCAGTAGTATTCTTCTGGGAGGCGGTCAGCCCCAGCATTTT.

Comment on this clone: Mismatch with germline at one junction end may stem from a read error. The chain has TRBV7-9 and TRBJ1-6; D is undetermined. The CDR3 runs to 16 residues. Looked up from germline, CDR1 is SEHNR and CDR2 is FQNEAQ (reference sequence). The DNA of the CDR3 is TGTTCCAGCAGCTTATCCCGGGAATTCTATAATTCACCCCTCCACTTT. Its translation: CSSSLSREFYNSPLHF.

This rearrangement joins TRBV6-4 to TRBJ2-5; D ambiguous. CDR1 MRHNA and CDR2 SNTAGT come from the germline V gene. V lost 0 bases to trimming and J lost 5 bases, with 16 bases between them. CDR3 length equals 16 residues. The CDR3 nucleotides are TGTGCCAGCAGTGACTCGAGGCAGCGTTATTGGGAGACCCAGTACTTC. It translates to CASSDSRQRYWETQYF.